This T cell receptor (beta chain) was documented in a study of CD8 T cells in ankylosing spondylitis. The CDR3 is made up of 14 amino acids. Per germline, CDR1 DFQATT and CDR2 SNEGSKA (reference sequence). V was cut by 6 bases and J by 4 bases, with 15 bases left in between. Worth noting for this clonotype: Its target is not known.

Quantitative 5'-RACE with molecular barcodes generated TCR beta libraries. MiXCR, applied by TCRdb to the 5' RACE reads, yields one record per CDR3 protein. The table shows about 240,000 distinct CDR3 sequences, with 8% to 11% occurring only once. The study, taken as a whole, reports: Ankylosing spondylitis blood appeared to carry a characteristic TCR beta motif of roughly 8 highly homologous variants.

The sequence was collected from a male donor with ankylosing spondylitis or in good health (not recorded which). Sequencing was carried out using blood, either unsorted or a sorted T cell fraction (not recorded which). The rearrangement uses TRBV20-1 and TRBJ2-2; D assignment may be TRBD1 or TRBD2 (5 bases each). CDR3 loop: CSALRDPITGELFF. The CDR3 DNA reads TGCAGTGCCTTAAGGGACCCAATCACCGGGGAGCTGTTTTTT.